This T cell receptor (beta chain) was found in a study of cytomegalovirus exposure and HLA in healthy donors. Regarding the study as a whole: Roughly uniform sequencing depth across donors was assumed, possibly incorrectly. A later analysis associated 15,000 or so TCR beta sequences with HLA alleles at a 0.05 false discovery rate. For most TCR sequences rarity was the rule, although some public TCRs occurred in many donors.

PCR was performed using 60 Vbeta and 13 Jbeta primers. Sequenced by immunoSEQ multiplex PCR; TCRdb stores in-frame clones only, minus some. Among around 79,000 clones listed, over 60% were seen once. The CDR3 is made up of 14 amino acids. With 4 bases clipped from V and 3 bases from J, the junction kept 4 bases outside the gene matches. Looked up from germline, CDR1 is SGDLS and CDR2 is YYNGEE. Points on this clone: Its antigen remains unknown.

Material: PBMCs. This TCR was recovered from a woman in her 40s in good health and CMV-seropositive. V usage is TRBV9 and J usage is TRBJ1-1, with TRBD1 matching over 9 bases. CDR3 DNA: TGTGCCAGCAGCAGAACAGGGGGCCACACTGAAGCTTTCTTT. This codes for CASSRTGGHTEAFF.